Listed here are 2 T cell receptor beta chains from one sample, sequenced in a study of blood T cell repertoires in COVID-19. Assay: immunoSEQ multiplex PCR; the TCRdb copy retains only in-frame clones and omits some. The table records 200,000 to 250,000 clones, 60% to 85% of them present only once. Source material: peripheral blood. The receptors come from a woman in her seventies with acute or convalescent COVID-19.

As to this clone: This may be a read error, as it is one base from a much larger clone. J is TRBJ1-2 and V is TRBV28; 10 bases line up with TRBD1. Germline-derived CDR1 and CDR2 are MDHEN and SYDVKM. J gave up 9 bases and V 6 bases, and 7 bases lay outside the gene matches. The CDR3 totals 13 residues. DNA for the CDR3: TGTGCCAGCAGAACGGGACAGGGGTATAGCTACACCTTC. Translation gives CASRTGQGYSYTF.

The chain is built from TRBV12-3 or TRBV12-4 and TRBJ1-1; D gene unclear. The CDR3 length is 13 residues. The V end lost 7 bases, the J end lost 3 bases, and 12 bases lay between the germline ends. The CDR3 loop is CASKWQVDTEAFF. CDR3 nucleotides: TGTGCCAGCAAATGGCAGGTTGACACTGAAGCTTTCTTT.